A selection of T cell receptor beta chains follows, all from one sample in a study of early T cells in non-severe SARS-CoV-2 infection. MiXCR was run by TCRdb on the 5' RACE reads, yielding one entry per CDR3 protein. The sample lists about 35,000 distinct CDR3 sequences, under 6% occurring once. The specimen sequenced was whole blood. The receptors were sampled from an adult who was a healthcare worker with PCR-confirmed SARS-CoV-2 infection or an uninfected control (not recorded which). The CDR3 runs from the conserved cysteine through the conserved F or W. A D gene is named only where the DNA matches it firmly. Clone sizes are given selectively: once, few, many, or a class where the clone is expanded.

TRBJ2-7 NA TRBV18 NA CASSPIPTSGDEQYF TGTGCCAGCTCACCGATCCCTACTTCGGGGGACGAGCAGTACTTC
TRBJ2-4 many TRBV7-2 NA CASSSPGWGNIQYF TGTGCCAGCAGCTCCCCAGGATGGGGGAACATTCAGTACTTC
TRBJ1-2 many TRBV7-2 NA CASSSEGPMGASYGYTF TGTGCCAGCAGCTCCGAGGGTCCCATGGGGGCTTCCTATGGCTACACCTTC
TRBJ2-1 few TRBV7-9 NA CASSLVGGAGENEQFF TGTGCCAGCAGCTTAGTAGGCGGGGCTGGGGAGAATGAGCAGTTCTTC
TRBJ2-5 many TRBV29-1 NA CSVVHGSQETQYF TGCAGCGTTGTCCACGGAAGCCAAGAGACCCAGTACTTC
TRBJ2-3 many TRBV13 NA CASSLSSSTDTQYF TGTGCCAGCAGCTTAAGTTCTAGCACAGATACGCAGTATTTT
TRBJ2-3 NA TRBV6-1 TRBD2 CASNAGTSAQDTQYF TGTGCCAGTAACGCAGGGACTAGCGCGCAAGATACGCAGTATTTT
TRBJ1-5 many TRBV30 NA CAWSVGQGYNQPQHF TGTGCCTGGAGTGTAGGGCAGGGTTACAATCAGCCCCAGCATTTT
TRBJ2-1 many TRBV21-1 NA CASSKDGEGYNEQFF TGTGCCAGCAGCAAAGACGGAGAGGGCTACAATGAGCAGTTCTTC
TRBJ2-7 few TRBV9 NA CASSPVQGSYEQYF TGTGCCAGCAGCCCGGTGCAGGGATCCTACGAGCAGTACTTC
TRBJ1-1 medium-sized TRBV10-3 NA CAISEWEDGTEAFF TGTGCCATCAGTGAGTGGGAGGACGGCACTGAAGCTTTCTTT
TRBJ2-1 many TRBV6-6 NA CASSYSQGGEQFF TGTGCCAGCAGTTACTCCCAGGGAGGTGAGCAGTTCTTC
TRBJ2-5 many TRBV20-1 TRBD2 CSARTSGGPQETQYF TGCAGTGCCAGGACTAGCGGGGGTCCCCAAGAGACCCAGTACTTC
TRBJ1-1 many TRBV6-5 NA CASSYLGTEAFF TGTGCCAGCAGTTACCTAGGGACTGAAGCTTTCTTT
TRBJ2-6 NA TRBV5-1 TRBD1 CASSLGDSPSGANVLTF TGCGCCAGCAGCTTGGGGGACAGCCCCTCTGGGGCCAACGTCCTGACTTTC
TRBJ2-7 NA TRBV20-1 NA CSARIDSDQYF TGCAGTGCTAGGATCGACTCCGATCAGTACTTC
TRBJ2-5 few TRBV20-1 NA CSDSGEGLAVTQYF TGCAGTGATTCGGGCGAGGGACTCGCAGTGACCCAGTACTTC
TRBJ2-1 many TRBV7-9 NA CASSRTEFRNEQFF TGTGCCAGCAGCCGGACAGAATTCCGCAATGAGCAGTTCTTC
TRBJ2-2 medium-sized TRBV4-3 TRBD2 CASSQDRIPSGANTGELFF TGCGCCAGCAGCCAAGATCGAATCCCTAGCGGGGCGAACACCGGGGAGCTGTTTTTT
TRBJ2-5 NA TRBV29-1 NA CSVEATRGETQYF TGCAGCGTTGAAGCAACGAGGGGAGAGACCCAGTACTTC
TRBJ2-1 many TRBV7-3 NA CASSLIGGNEQFF TGTGCCAGCAGTTTAATAGGGGGGAATGAGCAGTTCTTC
TRBJ2-2 NA TRBV5-6 NA CASSLGPRGDTGELFF TGTGCCAGCAGCTTGGGTCCCAGGGGCGACACCGGGGAGCTGTTTTTT
TRBJ1-2 many TRBV7-8 NA CASSLNRDFGSGYTF TGTGCCAGCAGCTTAAACCGGGATTTTGGTAGTGGCTACACCTTC
TRBJ2-3 many TRBV7-9 NA CASSSRETTPDTQYF TGTGCCAGCAGCTCCCGAGAAACTACCCCAGATACGCAGTATTTT
TRBJ1-2 many TRBV7-2 TRBD1 CASSRQGISTYGYTF TGTGCCAGCAGCCGACAGGGTATCTCGACCTATGGCTACACCTTC
TRBJ2-7 NA TRBV18 NA CASSEVSSFTYEQYF TGTGCCAGCTCAGAGGTTTCATCGTTTACATACGAGCAGTACTTC
TRBJ1-2 many TRBV6-5 TRBD1 CASSYSWTGDYGYTF TGTGCCAGCAGTTACTCTTGGACAGGGGACTATGGCTACACCTTC
TRBJ1-1 many TRBV9 NA CASSVGWNTEAFF TGTGCCAGCAGCGTAGGATGGAACACTGAAGCTTTCTTT
TRBJ2-3 NA TRBV3-2 NA CASSQERTSGGADTQYF TGTGCCAGCAGCCAAGAGAGGACTAGCGGGGGGGCAGATACGCAGTATTTT
TRBJ1-2 many TRBV10-3 TRBD1 CAIFAQDRNYGYTF TGTGCCATCTTCGCGCAGGACAGGAACTATGGCTACACCTTC
TRBJ2-1 many TRBV6-2/TRBV6-3 NA CASSYQAGLSSYNEQFF TGTGCCAGCAGTTATCAGGCGGGACTCAGCTCCTACAATGAGCAGTTCTTC
TRBJ2-3 many TRBV7-9 TRBD2 CASSPSGFTDTQYF TGTGCCAGCAGCCCTAGCGGTTTCACAGATACGCAGTATTTT